What follows are 24 T cell receptor beta chains derived from one specimen sequenced in a study of blood T cell repertoires in COVID-19 (dated by TCRdb to 2019 to 2021). Library preparation employed the immunoSEQ multiplex PCR assay. This is the immuneACCESS table as TCRdb keeps it, with only in-frame sequences that have V and J called. A part of the clones is gone; compared with another copy, unresolved V genes explain less than half, and the rest is unexplained. The sample data list some 150,000 clones, and about nine tenths of these were observed just once. The ten biggest clones cover approximately 4.1% of the sample. What was sequenced was peripheral blood. All receptors come from a woman in her sixties with active or convalescent COVID-19.

The CDR3, as DNA: TGTGCCACCCGGAATCGGACAGGCCTAGCTAATGAAAAACTGTTTTTT. Amino acids: CATRNRTGLANEKLFF. The chain carries TRBV15 and TRBJ1-4, with TRBD1 matching over 7 bases. V lost 8 bases to trimming and J lost 3 bases; unmatched junction nucleotides: 12. This CDR3 region has 16 residues. Germline CDR1 LNHNV, CDR2 YYDKDF (reference sequence).

V usage is TRBV18 and J usage is TRBJ2-4; 11 positions match TRBD1. J gave up 1 base and V 4 bases, and 6 bases lay outside the gene matches. The CDR3 loop spans 17 amino acids. Germline CDR1 reads KGHSH; CDR2 reads LQKENI. This CDR3 is CASSHGQGAGAKNIQYF. The CDR3 nucleotides read TGTGCCAGCTCACACGGACAGGGGGCTGGGGCCAAAAACATTCAGTACTTC.

This clone came up many times. The chain combines TRBV7-9 with TRBJ1-4; the match to TRBD1 covers 7 bases. The CDR3 has 16 residues. V lost 1 base, J lost 3 bases, and 5 bases stayed unmatched. Germline lookup yields CDR1 SEHNR and CDR2 FQNEAQ (reference sequence). CDR3 region: CASSLVSGTANEKLFF. For the CDR3, the DNA is TGTGCCAGCAGCTTAGTCAGTGGGACAGCTAATGAAAAACTGTTTTTT.

This chain uses TRBV20-1 with TRBJ1-1, with D possibly TRBD1 on 6 matching bases. This CDR3 region has 11 residues. The germline CDR1 and CDR2 sequences are DFQATT and SNEGSKA (reference sequence). V shed 6 bases and J shed 4 bases, with 9 bases lying between them. The CDR3 protein is CSAPDSTEAFF. The CDR3 DNA follows: TGCAGTGCGCCGGACAGCACTGAAGCTTTCTTT.

The V gene is TRBV10-3, the J gene TRBJ2-7; 7 bases match TRBD1. This CDR3 is 15 amino acids long. Germline values: CDR1 ENHRY, CDR2 SYGVKD. Unmatched junction bases numbered 13, after V lost 4 bases and J lost 7 bases. The CDR3 loop is CAISVFETGSGEQYF. The CDR3 bases are TGTGCCATCAGTGTATTCGAGACAGGGTCTGGGGAGCAGTACTTC.

The genes are TRBV19 and TRBJ2-3; TRBD2 matches 14 bases. V was pared by 5 bases and J by 0 bases, with 7 bases of the junction left unmatched. The CDR3 sequence is 18 residues long. Looked up from germline, CDR1 is LNHDA and CDR2 is SQIVND (reference sequence). The CDR3 sequence is CASSPGLAGGRSTDTQYF. Written as DNA, the CDR3 is TGTGCCAGTAGTCCCGGACTAGCGGGGGGACGAAGCACAGATACGCAGTATTTT.

The CDR3: CASSINRGSEAFF. The CDR3 DNA reads TGTGCCAGCAGTATCAACAGGGGCTCTGAAGCTTTCTTT. V is TRBV12-3 or TRBV12-4 and J is TRBJ1-1; 7 nucleotides align to TRBD1. The J segment lost 6 bases and the V segment lost 5 bases, leaving 6 bases of the junction unmatched. The CDR3 runs 13 residues.

This chain joins TRBV7-2 and TRBJ1-6; D ambiguous. Germline V gene data show CDR1 as SGHTA and CDR2 as FQGNSA. The V end was cut by 5 bases, the J end by 10 bases, with 15 bases between. The CDR3 is 14 residues long. The CDR3 sequence is CASSPPRRGSPLHF. CDR3 DNA: TGTGCCAGCAGCCCTCCGAGGCGAGGATCACCCCTCCACTTT.

V is TRBV19 and J is TRBJ2-7, with 7 bases lining up with TRBD1. The CDR3 is 14 residues long. Germline values: CDR1 LNHDA, CDR2 SQIVND (reference sequence). V lost 3 bases and J lost 9; bases outside the gene matches: 11. The CDR3 is CASSIGLDRDGQYF. The CDR3 DNA sequence: TGTGCCAGTAGTATCGGTCTCGACAGGGACGGGCAGTACTTC. Full variable domain (remainder filled in from reference TRBV19 and TRBJ2-7): DGGITQSPKYLFRKEGQNVTLSCEQNLNHDAMYWYRQDPGQGLRLIYYSQIVNDFQKGDIAEGYSVSREKKESFPLTVTSAQKNPTAFYLCASSIGLDRDGQYFGPGTRLTVT.

J is TRBJ1-1 and V is TRBV5-1; tentative D call: TRBD1 (5 bases). The CDR3 covers 13 residues. The germline gives CDR1 SGHRS, CDR2 YFSETQ. V gave up 3 bases and J gave up 0 bases, with 6 bases separating them. The CDR3 nucleotides read TGCGCCAGCAGCTCCAGGGTGAACACTGAAGCTTTCTTT. Its protein product is CASSSRVNTEAFF.

This clone was recorded many times. The rearrangement joins TRBV6-2 or TRBV6-3 to TRBJ1-5; maybe TRBD1 (5 bases). Germline values: CDR1 MNHEY, CDR2 SVGEGT. Trimming shortened V by 0 bases and J by 3 bases, and 9 bases separated the two germline ends. The CDR3 spans 15 residues. The CDR3 bases are TGTGCCAGCAGTTACTCGGGCGGGACCAATCAGCCCCAGCATTTT. Translation gives CASSYSGGTNQPQHF.

The V and J genes are TRBV6-1 and TRBJ2-5; maybe TRBD1 (6 bases). This CDR3 comprises 17 residues. The germline V gene encodes CDR1 MNHNS and CDR2 SASEGT. Trimming removed 1 base from V and 1 base from J, with 16 bases in between. The CDR3 nucleotides read TGTGCCAGCAGTGAAGGAAGCCTTCAGGGGATCCAAGAGACCCAGTACTTC. As protein: CASSEGSLQGIQETQYF.

This chain connects TRBV7-8 to TRBJ1-2; 9 bases match TRBD1. CDR1 is SGHVS and CDR2 is FQNEAQ in the germline V gene. The CDR3 is 14 residues long. V was clipped by 0 bases and J by 8 bases; unmatched bases: 4. The DNA for the CDR3 is TGTGCCAGCAGCTTAGCAGGGACAGGGAACGGCTACACCTTC. Translating it yields CASSLAGTGNGYTF.

The genes are TRBV7-2 and TRBJ1-2; D perhaps matches TRBD1 (6 bases). The CDR3 is 14 amino acids. Trimming removed 5 bases from V and 8 bases from J, with 18 bases in between. Germline CDR1 is SGHTA and CDR2 is FQGNSA. The CDR3 region has the DNA TGTGCCAGCAGCCCCGTCCCACAGGGAGGGGGCTACACCTTC. This sequence encodes CASSPVPQGGGYTF.

The CDR3 nucleotides are TGTGCCAGCAGCCCGCGAACTAGCGGGGGCTACGAGCAGTACTTC. Residues: CASSPRTSGGYEQYF. The chain couples TRBV7-8 to TRBJ2-7; 11 positions match TRBD2. Germline trimming cut 5 bases from V and 3 bases from J; bases unmatched to any gene: 6. The CDR3 is 15 amino acids. Germline V gene sequence: CDR1 SGHVS, CDR2 FQNEAQ.

The rearrangement uses TRBV5-1 and TRBJ2-7; D might be TRBD2 (6 bases). This CDR3 has 14 residues. Trimming shortened V by 2 bases and J by 8 bases, and 17 bases separated the two germline ends. The germline gives CDR1 SGHRS, CDR2 YFSETQ. The CDR3 protein is CASSLGSPREKQYF. The CDR3 nucleotides are TGCGCCAGCAGCTTAGGAAGCCCCCGGGAGAAGCAGTACTTC.

The chain combines TRBV19 with TRBJ1-2; D is undetermined. The CDR3 covers 13 residues. Germline CDR1 and CDR2: LNHDA and SQIVND (reference sequence). Trimming took 6 bases from V and 2 from J, leaving 10 bases between them. Here the CDR3 DNA reads TGTGCCAGTAGCCTCACAGAAAACTATGGCTACACCTTC. Its translation is CASSLTENYGYTF.

This clone was found once. V gene TRBV11-2 combines with J gene TRBJ2-3, with D tentatively TRBD2 (7 bases). The CDR3 length is 16 residues. Trimming shortened V by 1 base and J by 7 bases, and 18 bases separated the two germline ends. Germline V lookup: CDR1 SGHAT, CDR2 FQNNGV. The CDR3: CASSLASIGGANTQYF. In DNA, the CDR3 is TGTGCCAGCAGCTTAGCCTCTATAGGGGGGGCGAATACGCAGTATTTT.

This chain joins TRBV15 and TRBJ1-5; 11 bases are a match to TRBD1. From germline, CDR1 is LNHNV and CDR2 YYDKDF (reference sequence). The CDR3 extends over 20 amino acids. J lost 1 base, V lost 5 bases, and 16 bases had no gene match. The CDR3 DNA is TGTGCCACCAGCCCCCCTGGTACGGGACAGGGGGAACGGAGCAATCAGCCCCAGCATTTT. Its translation: CATSPPGTGQGERSNQPQHF.

The chain couples TRBV6-5 to TRBJ1-2, with TRBD1 matching 10 bases. CDR3 size: 14 residues. Trimming removed 5 bases from V and 7 bases from J; junction bases left unmatched: 7. Germline CDR1 MNHEY, CDR2 SVGAGI. CDR3 bases: TGTGCCAGCAGTCGACAGGGGGCGAGAGGTGGCTACACCTTC. Translated: CASSRQGARGGYTF.

V is TRBV7-9 and J is TRBJ1-2; the D is unclear. CDR1 is SEHNR, CDR2 FQNEAQ, per germline (reference sequence). V lost 2 bases and J 14 bases, leaving 18 bases between the germline ends. The CDR3 runs to 13 residues. This CDR3 is CASSLSSGRVATF. CDR3 sequence (DNA): TGTGCCAGCAGCTTATCATCTGGCCGGGTTGCGACCTTC.

This clone was recorded a few times. This chain uses TRBV3-1 (or the pseudogene TRBV3-2) with TRBJ2-1; 11 bases are a match to TRBD2. The J segment lost 8 bases and the V segment lost 5 bases, leaving 11 bases of the junction unmatched. The CDR3 has 16 residues. Germline values: CDR1 LGHDT, CDR2 YNNKEL (reference sequence). Here the CDR3 reads CASSLTTSGGQDEQFF. CDR3 in DNA: TGTGCCAGCAGCTTAACCACTAGCGGGGGCCAGGATGAGCAGTTCTTC.

The chain uses TRBV11-2 and TRBJ1-2; 8 nucleotides match TRBD1. With 8 bases clipped from V and 4 bases from J, the junction kept 6 bases outside the gene matches. The CDR3 is 13 residues long. In germline, CDR1 is SGHAT, CDR2 FQNNGV. CDR3 coding DNA: TGTGCCAGCGGCAGGGGGCGCATCTATGGCTACACCTTC. Protein: CASGRGRIYGYTF.

The rearrangement joins TRBV5-6 to TRBJ2-7; 9 bases fit TRBD1. Germline V gives CDR1 SGHDT, CDR2 YYEEEE. V gave up 4 bases and J gave up 4 bases; unmatched junction bases: 18. This CDR3 is built from 18 residues. The CDR3 is CASSPEGLRDRDIYEQYF. The CDR3 DNA sequence: TGTGCCAGCAGCCCTGAGGGCCTCCGGGACAGGGATATTTACGAGCAGTACTTC.